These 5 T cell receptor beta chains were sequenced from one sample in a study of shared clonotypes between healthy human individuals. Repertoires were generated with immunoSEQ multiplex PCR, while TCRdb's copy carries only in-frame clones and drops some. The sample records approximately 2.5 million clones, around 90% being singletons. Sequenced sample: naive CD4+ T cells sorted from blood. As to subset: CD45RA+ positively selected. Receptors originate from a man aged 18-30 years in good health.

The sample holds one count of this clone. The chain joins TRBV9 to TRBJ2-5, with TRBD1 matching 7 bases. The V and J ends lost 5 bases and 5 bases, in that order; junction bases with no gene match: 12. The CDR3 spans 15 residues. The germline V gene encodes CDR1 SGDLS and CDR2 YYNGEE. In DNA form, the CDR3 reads TGTGCCAGCAGTCGGGACAGCCTCGCGACGGAGACCCAGTACTTC. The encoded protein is CASSRDSLATETQYF.

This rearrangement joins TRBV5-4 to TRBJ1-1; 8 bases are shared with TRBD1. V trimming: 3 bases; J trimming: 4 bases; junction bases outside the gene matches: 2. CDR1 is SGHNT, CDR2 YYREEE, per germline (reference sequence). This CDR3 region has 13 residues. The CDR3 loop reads CASSYRGTTEAFF. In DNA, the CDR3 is TGTGCCAGCAGCTACAGGGGGACCACTGAAGCTTTCTTT.

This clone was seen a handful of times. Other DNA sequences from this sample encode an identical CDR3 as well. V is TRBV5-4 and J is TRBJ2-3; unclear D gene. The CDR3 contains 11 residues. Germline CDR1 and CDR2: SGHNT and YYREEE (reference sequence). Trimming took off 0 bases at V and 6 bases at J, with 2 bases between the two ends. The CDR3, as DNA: TGTGCCAGCAGCTTGGCTGATACGCAGTATTTT. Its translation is CASSLADTQYF.

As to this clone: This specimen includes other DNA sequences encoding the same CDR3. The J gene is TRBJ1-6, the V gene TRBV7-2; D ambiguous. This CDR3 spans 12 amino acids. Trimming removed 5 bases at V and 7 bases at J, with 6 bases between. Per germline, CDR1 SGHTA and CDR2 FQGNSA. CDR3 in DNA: TGTGCCAGCAGCCTGCGAAATTCACCCCTCCACTTT. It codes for CASSLRNSPLHF.

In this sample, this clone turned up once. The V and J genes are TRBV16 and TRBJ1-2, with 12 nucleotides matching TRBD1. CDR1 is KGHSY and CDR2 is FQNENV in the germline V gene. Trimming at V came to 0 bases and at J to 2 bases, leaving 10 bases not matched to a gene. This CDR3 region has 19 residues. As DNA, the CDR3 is TGTGCCAGCAGCCAATCTCCGGGACAGGGGGCACCCTTGAACTATGGCTACACCTTC. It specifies CASSQSPGQGAPLNYGYTF.